This TCR beta chain emerged from a study of T cells in Graves' hyperthyroidism and ophthalmopathy. Regions amplified from RNA transcripts were the TCR beta CDR3 regions. HTBI primers were the set used in a first-round RT-PCR of the TCR CDR3. TCRdb analysed the multiplex PCR reads with MiXCR anew, one entry per CDR3 protein. This sample has 300,000 to 400,000 distinct CDR3 sequences, with 18% found just once. This clonotype was seen a few times. Diagnosis relied on clinical symptoms, serum thyroxine and TRAb, thyroid ultrasound and orbital computed tomography. V lost 0 bases to trimming and J lost 0 bases, with 12 bases between them. The CDR3 sequence is 16 residues long. Germline values: CDR1 SEHNR, CDR2 FQNEAQ (reference sequence).

The chain combines TRBV7-9 with TRBJ2-7, with D possibly called TRBD1 or TRBD2 (5 bases each). Source material: blood. The sequence derives from a woman between 50 and 59 years old with Graves' hyperthyroidism. CDR3 DNA: TGTGCCAGCAGCTTAGCAGGGGCGGGTAGCTCCTACGAGCAGTACGTC. Its protein is CASSLAGAGSSYEQYV.